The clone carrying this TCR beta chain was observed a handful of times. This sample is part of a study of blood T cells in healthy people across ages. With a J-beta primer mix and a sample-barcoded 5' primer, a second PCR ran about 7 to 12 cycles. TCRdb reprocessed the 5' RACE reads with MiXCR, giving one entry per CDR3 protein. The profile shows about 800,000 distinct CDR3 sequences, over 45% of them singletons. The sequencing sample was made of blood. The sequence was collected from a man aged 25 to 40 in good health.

CDR3 sequence: CASSLVPSGVSWTQYF. The CDR3 nucleotides are TGTGCCAGCAGCTTAGTCCCTAGCGGGGTCAGCTGGACCCAGTACTTC. V and J are TRBV7-6 and TRBJ2-5, with 9 bases identical to TRBD2. J lost 7 bases, V lost 1 base, and 10 bases had no gene match. Germline V CDR1 and CDR2: SGHVS, FNYEAQ. CDR3 length equals 16 residues.